One sample yielded the 9 T cell receptor delta chains listed below, sequenced in a study of Vδ1+ human thymocytes. These TCRs' antigens remain unknown. RNA was extracted from the cells and then reverse transcribed. CDR3 amplicons came from multiplex PCR with pooled V-gene forward and constant-region reverse primers. With CATT, TCRdb re-called clones from the multiplex PCR reads. The profile shows about 53,000 delta-chain clones, less than 15% of them singletons. Broader study findings: Thymic TRG and TRD repertoires appeared highly polyclonal, with Gaussian CDR3 length distributions.

The specimen was Vdelta1+ gamma-delta thymocytes from the thymus. The subset was: FACS-sorted CD3+ TCRalphabeta- TCRVdelta1+ TCRVdelta2- thymocytes. The origin of the receptors is a girl in the first two years of life who had congenital heart surgery.

The V gene is TRDV1, the J gene TRDJ1; no reliable D call. CDR3 length: 18 residues. V was cut by 1 base and J by 0 bases, with 18 bases left in between. In germline, CDR1 is TSWWSYY, CDR2 QGS. The DNA for the CDR3 is TGTGCTCTTGGGGAACAGCCTAGGTCCACTACTTACACCGATAAACTCATCTTT. Its protein is CALGEQPRSTTYTDKLIF.

The V and J genes are TRDV1 and TRDJ1, with TRDD3 matching 9 bases. Germline-derived CDR1 and CDR2 are TSWWSYY and QGS. After removal of 5 bases from V and 1 base from J, the junction contained 20 bases not matched to a gene. The CDR3 has 20 amino acids. Written as DNA, the CDR3 is TGTGCTCTTGGGCCCCCCGACCCTTTATGGGGGATAGTGGGCACCGATAAACTCATCTTT. Its protein product is CALGPPDPLWGIVGTDKLIF.

The chain links TRDV1 to TRDJ1, with 7 bases lining up with TRDD2. Germline-derived CDR1 and CDR2 are TSWWSYY and QGS. V shed 5 bases and J 0 bases; nucleotides not matched to a gene: 15. The CDR3 sequence is 18 residues long. The CDR3 is CALGRGFLPATYTDKLIF. The CDR3, as DNA: TGTGCTCTTGGGAGGGGGTTCCTACCGGCGACGTACACCGATAAACTCATCTTT.

There are a few counts of this clone. V and J are TRDV1 and TRDJ1, with 9 nucleotides matching TRDD3. CDR1 TSWWSYY and CDR2 QGS come from the germline V gene. The CDR3 runs 21 residues. V was pared by 5 bases and J by 1 base, with 23 bases of the junction left unmatched. The CDR3 DNA sequence: TGTGCTCTTGGGCCCACCACGCGTAGGGGATACGCAAAAGGGGTCACCGATAAACTCATCTTT. It yields the protein CALGPTTRRGYAKGVTDKLIF.

This chain joins TRDV1 and TRDJ1, with 12 bases fitting TRDD3. The V gene end was trimmed by 5 bases and the J gene end by 4 bases; junction bases not matched to a gene: 23. This CDR3 contains 21 residues. Germline lookup yields CDR1 TSWWSYY and CDR2 QGS. CDR3 nucleotides: TGTGCTCTTGGGCGAGTAGACTGCCTCCGTACTGGGGGATACTTGGTCGATAAACTCATCTTT. Translation: CALGRVDCLRTGGYLVDKLIF.

This clone has only a few counts. The gene calls are TRDV1 and TRDJ1; 8 nucleotides line up with TRDD3. Germline V CDR1 and CDR2: TSWWSYY, QGS. This CDR3 region has 21 residues. Trimming at V came to 3 bases and at J to 3 bases, leaving 24 bases not matched to a gene. The CDR3 DNA reads TGTGCTCTTGGGGACTCTTCCCCCAGGTCTGGGGGACGCCACTTGGCCGATAAACTCATCTTT. This sequence encodes CALGDSSPRSGGRHLADKLIF.

This clone was recorded a few times. The V and J genes are TRDV1 and TRDJ1, with 9 bases lining up with TRDD3. The CDR3 covers 22 residues. Germline lookup yields CDR1 TSWWSYY and CDR2 QGS. With 3 bases clipped from V and 2 bases from J, the junction kept 25 bases outside the gene matches. CDR3 nucleotide sequence: TGTGCTCTTGGGGACCCTCAGCCTTCTAACGAATGGGGGATAAATGGGACCGATAAACTCATCTTT. This codes for CALGDPQPSNEWGINGTDKLIF.

This chain links TRDV1 with TRDJ1; D may correspond to TRDD2 or TRDD3 (5 bases each). The CDR3 spans 19 residues. V lost 4 bases to trimming and J lost 5 bases, with 29 bases between them. CDR1 and CDR2 from the germline V gene are TSWWSYY and QGS. The CDR3, as DNA: TGTGCTCTTGGGGGAGACTTCCCCGTGCTCTATACAGGGGGTGATAAACTCATCTTT. This sequence encodes CALGGDFPVLYTGGDKLIF.

This sequence joins TRDV2 and TRDJ1, with a possible D match to TRDD3 (5 bases). There are 18 residues in the CDR3. Trimming removed 1 base from V and 0 bases from J, with 20 bases in between. Germline V gene sequence: CDR1 GEAIGNYY, CDR2 EKD. The CDR3, as DNA: TGTGCCTGTGACACTGGATTCTGGGAGACCCCCTACACCGATAAACTCATCTTT. This sequence encodes CACDTGFWETPYTDKLIF.